The following is a T cell receptor beta chain sequence with its context. Its antigen is still unknown. The PCR had 60 Vbeta and 13 Jbeta primers. Sequencing was performed with immunoSEQ multiplex PCR; in TCRdb, only in-frame clones are kept and a portion is missing. The repertoire holds some 67,000 clones, with about 79% as singletons. These data belong to a study of cytomegalovirus exposure and HLA in healthy donors. Findings and limits, study-wide: The study dropped some indistinguishable V segments, TRBV6-2 and TRBV6-3 among them.

Trimming took 6 bases from V and 0 from J; bases not matched to a gene: 10. From germline, CDR1 is SGHRS and CDR2 YFSETQ. The CDR3 has 17 residues. This TCR came from a man aged 55 to 70 in good health and CMV-seropositive. The chain is built from TRBV5-1 and TRBJ2-1, with 9 bases aligning to TRBD2. Sequenced input: PBMCs. The CDR3 nucleotides read TGCGCCAGCACCCGTCGGACTAGCGCCAGCTCCTACAATGAGCAGTTCTTC. This codes for CASTRRTSASSYNEQFF.